These 27 T cell receptor beta chains came from one sample sequenced in a study of response to subunit inactivated influenza vaccine. TCRdb reprocessed the RT-PCR reads with MiXCR, giving one entry per CDR3 protein. This sample has roughly 650,000 distinct CDR3 sequences, with around a sixth found just once. Sequencing was performed on PBMCs from blood, taken less than 13 days after vaccination. The origin of the receptors is a man in his fifties or sixties who received an inactivated influenza vaccine.

The rearrangement uses TRBV6-5 and TRBJ2-7, with D maybe TRBD1 (6 bases). Germline CDR1 MNHEY, CDR2 SVGAGI. V dropped 4 bases and J dropped 1 base, with 14 bases sitting between them. The CDR3 runs 15 residues. DNA of the CDR3: TGTGCCAGCAGTTTTACAGGGATAAGTTCCTACGAGCAGTACTTC. It translates to CASSFTGISSYEQYF.

This clonotype was observed a few times. This chain connects TRBV28 to TRBJ2-7, with unresolved D. This CDR3 comprises 14 residues. The V end lost 2 bases, the J end lost 3 bases, and 11 bases lay between the germline ends. The germline V gene encodes CDR1 MDHEN and CDR2 SYDVKM. The CDR3 protein is CASSLRAEFYEQYF. In nucleotides, the CDR3 is TGTGCCAGCAGTTTAAGGGCAGAGTTCTACGAGCAGTACTTC.

This clonotype was seen a few times. The gene calls are TRBV9 and TRBJ2-7; weak D call: TRBD2 (5 bases). Germline values: CDR1 SGDLS, CDR2 YYNGEE. V was trimmed by 4 bases and J by 6 bases, leaving 17 bases between them. The CDR3 is 14 residues long. In nucleotides, the CDR3 is TGTGCCAGCAGCCCCCTGATGGGAGTCAGCGAGCAGTACTTC. Residues: CASSPLMGVSEQYF.

This clonotype came up a few times. V is TRBV5-1 and J is TRBJ1-1; D not certain. V lost 3 bases to trimming and J lost 1 base, with 13 bases between them. This CDR3 has 15 residues. The V gene's germline CDR1 is SGHRS and CDR2 YFSETQ. The CDR3 DNA follows: TGCGCCAGCAGCTCCTCTGGCGGATGGAACACTGAAGCTTTCTTT. It encodes CASSSSGGWNTEAFF.

The chain is built from TRBV12-3 or TRBV12-4 and TRBJ2-1, with D perhaps matching TRBD2 (6 bases). Trimming stripped 6 bases from V and 9 bases from J, with 24 bases between. This CDR3 comprises 16 residues. The CDR3 bases are TGTGCCAGCAGCCTCCCCGGGAGCCTGAGGAAGTTTGAGCAGTTCTTC. It codes for CASSLPGSLRKFEQFF.

This sequence joins TRBV12-3 or TRBV12-4 and TRBJ2-3, with 7 bases aligning to TRBD2. The CDR3 runs 15 residues. Trimming cost V 5 bases and J 5 bases; bases outside gene matches: 10. CDR3 nucleotides: TGTGCCAGCAGTCGTGAGGCGGGAGTGGGAGATACGCAGTATTTT. It translates to CASSREAGVGDTQYF.

This clonotype has a handful of counts. The gene calls are TRBV4-2 and TRBJ2-5; D unclear. Trimming stripped 1 base from V and 2 bases from J, with 14 bases between. This CDR3 spans 16 amino acids. The germline CDR1 and CDR2 sequences are LGHNA and YNFKEQ. CDR3 loop: CASSQGQTNRQETQYF. As DNA, the CDR3 is TGTGCCAGCAGCCAAGGGCAGACAAACCGACAAGAGACCCAGTACTTC.

In this sample, this clonotype turned up many times. This chain connects TRBV2 to TRBJ1-5, with D tentatively TRBD1 (5 bases). The V gene's germline CDR1 is SNHLY and CDR2 FYNNEI. CDR3 length equals 14 residues. V dropped 2 bases and J dropped 7 bases, with 12 bases sitting between them. CDR3: CASSENGARQPQHF. CDR3 DNA: TGTGCCAGCAGTGAAAACGGGGCTCGGCAGCCCCAGCATTTT.

This clonotype was observed a few times. V is TRBV12-3 or TRBV12-4 and J is TRBJ2-7; TRBD1 matches at 8 bases. The V and J ends lost 3 bases and 7 bases, in that order; junction bases with no gene match: 8. The CDR3 contains 14 residues. This CDR3 reads CASSFFQGAEEQYF. CDR3 in DNA: TGTGCCAGCAGTTTTTTTCAGGGGGCTGAAGAGCAGTACTTC.

The chain employs TRBV20-1 and TRBJ2-3; 7 nucleotides agree with TRBD2. Looked up from germline, CDR1 is DFQATT and CDR2 is SNEGSKA (reference sequence). The J segment lost 4 bases and the V segment lost 4 bases, leaving 14 bases of the junction unmatched. The CDR3 covers 16 residues. The CDR3, as DNA: TGCAGTGCTATCCCTCGCGGGAGCCTTGCGGCAGATACGCAGTATTTT. This translates into CSAIPRGSLAADTQYF.

This clonotype was counted at least ten times. CDR3 loop: CSARDLARAGELFF. The DNA of the CDR3 is TGCAGTGCTAGGGACCTAGCGAGGGCCGGGGAGCTGTTTTTT. The V gene is TRBV20-1, the J gene TRBJ2-2, with D possibly being TRBD2 (6 bases). CDR1 DFQATT and CDR2 SNEGSKA come from the germline V gene (reference sequence). The CDR3 loop spans 14 amino acids. The V end was cut by 3 bases, the J end by 6 bases, with 14 bases between.

This clonotype was seen more than once but under ten times. CDR3 sequence: CASSLERDRNSPLHF. In DNA form, the CDR3 reads TGTGCCAGCAGCTTAGAAAGGGACAGAAATTCACCCCTCCACTTT. This rearrangement joins TRBV7-2 to TRBJ1-6; 7 nucleotides align to TRBD1. There are 15 residues in the CDR3. CDR1 SGHTA and CDR2 FQGNSA come from the germline V gene. V was pared by 1 base and J by 7 bases, with 4 bases of the junction left unmatched.

The chain carries TRBV5-1 and TRBJ2-5, with D unclear. V was clipped by 2 bases and J by 4 bases, with 12 bases between them. The CDR3 consists of 14 residues. Germline CDR1 SGHRS, CDR2 YFSETQ. Here the CDR3 DNA reads TGCGCCAGCAGCTTTAATAACGTTGGAGAGACCCAGTACTTC. Translated, it gives CASSFNNVGETQYF.

This chain connects TRBV12-3 or TRBV12-4 to TRBJ2-6; D call uncertain. Trimming shortened V by 8 bases and J by 0 bases, and 5 bases separated the two germline ends. The CDR3 is made up of 13 amino acids. The CDR3 DNA is TGTGCCAGCGAGAGCTCTGGGGCCAACGTCCTGACTTTC. Protein: CASESSGANVLTF.

This clonotype was detected only a few times. CDR3 in amino acids: CASSLGRGGPETQYF. The CDR3 DNA follows: TGCGCCAGCAGCTTGGGACGGGGGGGCCCAGAGACCCAGTACTTC. The chain employs TRBV5-1 and TRBJ2-5; 8 nucleotides match TRBD2. Germline V lookup: CDR1 SGHRS, CDR2 YFSETQ. Trimming cost V 0 bases and J 4 bases; bases outside gene matches: 5. The CDR3 is 15 amino acids.

There are a few counts of this clonotype. This chain links TRBV12-3 or TRBV12-4 with TRBJ1-6; possible D gene TRBD1, 5 bases. The CDR3 consists of 14 residues. The germline V and J ends were trimmed by 5 bases and 7 bases, with 12 bases remaining between them. The CDR3 region is CASSLGTENSPLHF. DNA for the CDR3: TGTGCCAGCAGTCTTGGGACCGAGAATTCACCCCTCCACTTT.

The rearrangement uses TRBV9 and TRBJ2-2; D may match TRBD1 or TRBD2 (5 bases each). The CDR3 sequence is 16 residues long. Trimming removed 3 bases at V and 8 bases at J, with 20 bases between. Germline V CDR1 and CDR2: SGDLS, YYNGEE. CDR3 sequence: CASSEEGFFLSGELFF. CDR3 sequence (DNA): TGTGCCAGCAGCGAAGAGGGGTTTTTCTTATCGGGGGAGCTGTTTTTT.

The CDR3 here is CASGLPTGGGPEAFF. DNA of the CDR3: TGTGCTAGTGGTCTCCCGACAGGGGGCGGCCCTGAAGCTTTCTTT. The J gene is TRBJ1-1, the V gene TRBV12-5; 10 nucleotides match TRBD1. The CDR3 totals 15 residues. With 5 bases clipped from V and 6 bases from J, the junction kept 9 bases outside the gene matches. Germline CDR1 reads LGHNT; CDR2 reads FRNRAP.

To note about this clonotype: One end of the junction fails to match germline, which may point to a read error. The V gene is TRBV5-1, the J gene TRBJ2-2; 11 nucleotides agree with TRBD1. The length of the CDR3 is 15 residues. Germline assignment: CDR1 SGHRS and CDR2 YFSETQ. The CDR3: CDSSRTGGYTGELFF. CDR3 nucleotides: TGCGACAGCAGCCGGACAGGGGGCTACACCGGGGAGCTGTTTTTT.

This clonotype appeared a few times. This chain connects TRBV5-3 to TRBJ2-7; 15 bases align to TRBD2. TRBV5-3 is assigned to the ORF class and has an uncertain function. Losses at the gene ends were 4 bases for V and 3 bases for J; bases not matched to a gene: 14. CDR3 length: 19 residues. CDR3 amino acids: CARSPRLGLAGGPGYEQYF. The CDR3 nucleotides are TGTGCCAGAAGCCCGAGACTCGGACTAGCGGGAGGGCCCGGCTACGAGCAGTACTTC.

This clonotype was recorded many times. The chain combines TRBV6-1 with TRBJ1-4, with 7 bases aligning to TRBD1. V shed 7 bases and J 7 bases; nucleotides not matched to a gene: 15. The CDR3 covers 16 residues. Germline V gene lookup returns CDR1 MNHNS and CDR2 SASEGT. CDR3 residues: CASNQPHRGGVEKLFF. In DNA form, the CDR3 reads TGTGCCAGCAACCAACCACACAGGGGAGGGGTTGAAAAACTGTTTTTT.

This clonotype was detected a few times. The rearrangement uses TRBV7-2 and TRBJ2-1; 7 bases map to TRBD2. V was pared by 5 bases and J by 2 bases, with 9 bases of the junction left unmatched. The CDR3 consists of 16 residues. Germline V gene sequence: CDR1 SGHTA, CDR2 FQGNSA. The CDR3 sequence: CASSNRASGPYNEQFF. In nucleotides, the CDR3 is TGTGCCAGCAGCAACAGAGCTAGCGGACCCTACAATGAGCAGTTCTTC.

The chain joins TRBV12-3 or TRBV12-4 to TRBJ1-5; D ambiguous. CDR3 length: 13 residues. Trimming stripped 3 bases from V and 5 bases from J, with 8 bases between. CDR3 sequence reads: CASSFAGYQPQHF. DNA for the CDR3: TGTGCCAGCAGTTTCGCAGGATATCAGCCCCAGCATTTT.

The chain employs TRBV12-3 or TRBV12-4 and TRBJ2-2; 7 nucleotides align to TRBD2. The CDR3 extends over 16 amino acids. V was pared by 2 bases and J by 1 base, with 4 bases of the junction left unmatched. CDR3 in amino acids: CASSLPGLQNTGELFF. The CDR3 DNA follows: TGTGCCAGCAGTTTACCGGGACTACAGAACACCGGGGAGCTGTTTTTT.

This chain uses TRBV12-3 or TRBV12-4 with TRBJ2-3; 9 bases agree with TRBD2. The CDR3 extends over 15 amino acids. Trimming took 6 bases from V and 2 from J; bases not matched to a gene: 6. This CDR3 reads CASRPASGDTDTQYF. CDR3 nucleotides: TGTGCCAGCAGACCCGCTAGCGGGGACACAGATACGCAGTATTTT.

This rearrangement joins TRBV12-3 or TRBV12-4 to TRBJ1-1; weak D call: TRBD1 (5 bases). This CDR3 spans 13 amino acids. V gave up 1 base and J gave up 4 bases, with 7 bases separating them. DNA for the CDR3: TGTGCCAGCAGTTTAGAGGGGATCACTGAAGCTTTCTTT. Translation: CASSLEGITEAFF.

This clonotype was counted between two and nine times. V gene TRBV28 combines with J gene TRBJ2-5, with D perhaps matching TRBD2 (6 bases). This CDR3 comprises 14 residues. Germline V gene lookup returns CDR1 MDHEN and CDR2 SYDVKM. Trimming took 4 bases from V and 5 from J, leaving 14 bases between them. CDR3 sequence: CASSSTGEGETQYF. The CDR3, as DNA: TGTGCCAGCAGTTCAACGGGAGAGGGGGAGACCCAGTACTTC. The full variable domain, with the rest looked up from reference TRBV28 and TRBJ2-5, is DVKVTQSSRYLVKRTGEKVFLECVQDMDHENMFWYRQDPGLGLRLIYFSYDVKMKEKGDIPEGYSVSREKKERFSLILESASTNQTSMYLCASSSTGEGETQYFGPGTRLLVL.